Below, 27 T cell receptor beta chains from the same sample are listed, as sequenced in a study of cytomegalovirus exposure and HLA in healthy donors. This PCR relied on a set of 60 Vbeta primers and 13 Jbeta primers. Clones were sequenced by immunoSEQ multiplex PCR, and TCRdb holds only the in-frame ones, with some missing. This sample has under 150,000 clones, with around three quarters found just once. The sequenced material came from PBMCs. The source of these receptors is a woman aged 40 to 50 in good health and CMV-seronegative.

The chain recombines TRBV18 with TRBJ2-3; possible D gene TRBD1, 5 bases. The V and J ends lost 10 bases and 2 bases respectively, with 16 bases between them. This CDR3 has 14 residues. Germline V CDR1 and CDR2: KGHSH, LQKENI. CDR3 sequence (DNA): TGTGCCACCTCCTGGACACACGACACAGATACGCAGTATTTT. It encodes CATSWTHDTDTQYF. The entire variable domain, with the rest obtained from reference TRBV18 and TRBJ2-3, is as follows: NAGVMQNPRHLVRRRGQEARLRCSPMKGHSHVYWYRQLPEEGLKFMVYLQKENIIDESGMPKERFSAEFPKEGPSILRIQQVVRGDSAAYFCATSWTHDTDTQYFGPGTRLTVL.

This clone was detected only a few times. This rearrangement joins TRBV6-5 to TRBJ2-7; D may be TRBD1 (6 bases). V lost 6 bases and J 7 bases, leaving 10 bases between the germline ends. The CDR3 is 11 amino acids. CDR1 MNHEY and CDR2 SVGAGI come from the germline V gene. This CDR3 is CASRNRVEQYF. The DNA for the CDR3 is TGTGCCAGCAGGAACAGGGTGGAGCAGTACTTC.

The rearrangement links TRBV19 to TRBJ1-2; 9 nucleotides agree with TRBD1. Germline trimming cut 9 bases from V and 3 bases from J; bases unmatched to any gene: 14. This CDR3 is built from 16 residues. Germline V gene sequence: CDR1 LNHDA, CDR2 SQIVND (reference sequence). The CDR3 sequence is CASWGTGPPLDYGYTF. The DNA of the CDR3 is TGTGCCAGCTGGGGGACAGGGCCCCCCTTGGACTATGGCTACACCTTC.

This clone occurred once. The gene calls are TRBV2 and TRBJ2-2; no reliable D call. This CDR3 is built from 12 residues. The V gene lost 8 bases and the J gene lost 3 bases, with 7 bases spanning the gap. In germline, CDR1 is SNHLY, CDR2 FYNNEI. The CDR3 loop is CASGLHTGELFF. In nucleotides, the CDR3 is TGTGCCAGCGGCCTCCACACCGGGGAGCTGTTTTTT.

This clone has more than one count but fewer than ten. The rearrangement uses TRBV6-6 and TRBJ1-4; D possibly corresponds to TRBD1 (5 bases). The CDR3 length is 16 residues. Trimming left V 4 bases short and J 8 bases short, with 20 bases between. From germline, CDR1 is MNHNY and CDR2 SVGAGI (reference sequence). The CDR3 DNA reads as TGTGCCAGCAGTTTCCCACCAGGGTTCGGGTGGGAAAAACTGTTTTTT. Encoded protein: CASSFPPGFGWEKLFF.

The chain is built from TRBV5-4 and TRBJ2-5; D is uncertain. V was trimmed by 4 bases and J by 2 bases, leaving 9 bases between them. Per the germline V gene, CDR1 is SGHNT and CDR2 is YYREEE (reference sequence). The CDR3 loop spans 13 amino acids. The CDR3, as DNA: TGTGCCAGCAGCCAGGTATTACAAGAGACCCAGTACTTC. Amino acids: CASSQVLQETQYF.

J is TRBJ2-5 and V is TRBV29-1, with D possibly TRBD1 on 5 matching bases. V was shortened by 1 base and J by 5 bases, with 17 bases between the two germline ends. This CDR3 spans 15 amino acids. CDR1 and CDR2 from the germline V gene are SQVTM and ANQGSEA. CDR3: CSVEVFGRAAETQYF. Here the CDR3 DNA reads TGCAGCGTTGAAGTGTTTGGCAGGGCAGCGGAGACCCAGTACTTC.

The genes are TRBV5-1 and TRBJ1-5; 7 bases are a match to TRBD1. The CDR3 covers 20 residues. The J segment lost 1 base and the V segment lost 2 bases, leaving 18 bases of the junction unmatched. Germline values: CDR1 SGHRS, CDR2 YFSETQ. CDR3 loop: CASSFLPGGYLGTSNQPQHF. The CDR3 nucleotides are TGCGCCAGCAGCTTTCTGCCAGGGGGTTACCTTGGGACCAGCAATCAGCCCCAGCATTTT. Full variable domain (remainder filled in from reference TRBV5-1 and TRBJ1-5): KAGVTQTPRYLIKTRGQQVTLSCSPISGHRSVSWYQQTPGQGLQFLFEYFSETQRNKGNFPGRFSGRQFSNSRSEMNVSTLELGDSALYLCASSFLPGGYLGTSNQPQHFGDGTRLSIL.

This clone was seen only a few times. This sequence joins TRBV19 and TRBJ1-1; D is uncertain. This CDR3 contains 13 residues. Germline loops: CDR1 LNHDA, CDR2 SQIVND (reference sequence). Trimming pared 0 bases from V and 1 base from J, leaving 3 bases between. The CDR3 is CASSIDRNTEAFF. CDR3 coding DNA: TGTGCCAGTAGTATAGACAGGAACACTGAAGCTTTCTTT. The full variable domain, in which reference TRBV19 and TRBJ1-1 provide the parts outside the CDR3, is DGGITQSPKYLFRKEGQNVTLSCEQNLNHDAMYWYRQDPGQGLRLIYYSQIVNDFQKGDIAEGYSVSREKKESFPLTVTSAQKNPTAFYLCASSIDRNTEAFFGQGTRLTVV.

This sequence joins TRBV5-4 and TRBJ1-3; 7 nucleotides align to TRBD1. Looked up from germline, CDR1 is SGHNT and CDR2 is YYREEE (reference sequence). The CDR3 totals 14 residues. Trimming removed 4 bases from V and 4 bases from J; junction bases left unmatched: 5. This chain's CDR3 is CASSDGQVGNTIYF. CDR3 nucleotide sequence: TGTGCCAGCAGCGACGGACAGGTCGGAAACACCATATATTTT. Supplemented by reference TRBV5-4 and TRBJ1-3, the full variable domain reads ETGVTQSPTHLIKTRGQQVTLRCSSQSGHNTVSWYQQALGQGPQFIFQYYREEENGRGNFPPRFSGLQFPNYSSELNVNALELDDSALYLCASSDGQVGNTIYFGEGSWLTVV.

The CDR3 here is CASSLGEQAHYGYTF. CDR3 DNA sequence: TGTGCCAGCAGCTTGGGGGAACAGGCTCACTATGGCTACACCTTC. The J gene is TRBJ1-2, the V gene TRBV5-5; tentatively, D is TRBD1 (5 bases). Germline V lookup: CDR1 SGHKS, CDR2 YYEKEE (reference sequence). This CDR3 contains 15 residues. The V gene lost 0 bases and the J gene lost 3 bases, with 12 bases spanning the gap.

The chain joins TRBV7-2 to TRBJ2-7; D might be TRBD1 (6 bases). Germline V gives CDR1 SGHTA, CDR2 FQGNSA. V lost 4 bases and J 4 bases, leaving 8 bases between the germline ends. The CDR3 has 12 residues. CDR3 residues: CASSSQGYEQYF. The CDR3 DNA reads TGTGCCAGCAGCTCACAGGGTTACGAGCAGTACTTC.

In its sample, this clone was seen a few times. V and J are TRBV9 and TRBJ2-6, with D hard to call. CDR3 length equals 16 residues. Germline CDR1 reads SGDLS; CDR2 reads YYNGEE. V gave up 0 bases and J gave up 0 bases, with 7 bases separating them. CDR3 coding DNA: TGTGCCAGCAGCGTAGCTATTGGCTCTGGGGCCAACGTCCTGACTTTC. Translated: CASSVAIGSGANVLTF.

The V call is TRBV18, the J call TRBJ1-2; 11 bases are a match to TRBD1. The CDR3 is made up of 17 amino acids. The trim removed 2 bases at V and 4 bases at J, leaving 9 bases unmatched. Germline values: CDR1 KGHSH, CDR2 LQKENI. CDR3 region: CASSPTGQGGEIYGYTF. In DNA form, the CDR3 reads TGTGCCAGCTCACCAACGGGACAGGGGGGGGAGATCTATGGCTACACCTTC. Full variable domain (outside the CDR3, taken from reference TRBV18 and TRBJ1-2): NAGVMQNPRHLVRRRGQEARLRCSPMKGHSHVYWYRQLPEEGLKFMVYLQKENIIDESGMPKERFSAEFPKEGPSILRIQQVVRGDSAAYFCASSPTGQGGEIYGYTFGSGTRLTVV.

V gene TRBV30 combines with J gene TRBJ2-7, with D uncertain. Germline V lookup: CDR1 GTSNPN, CDR2 SVGIG (reference sequence). This CDR3 comprises 13 residues. V lost 1 base and J 5 bases, leaving 12 bases between the germline ends. The CDR3, as DNA: TGTGCCTGGAGTGAGCCGCTTCCCGACGAGCAGTACTTC. Translating it yields CAWSEPLPDEQYF.

The CDR3 sequence: CASQMEGGADTQYF. The CDR3 DNA sequence: TGTGCCAGCCAAATGGAAGGAGGCGCAGATACGCAGTATTTT. V is TRBV6-4 and J is TRBJ2-3; D may be TRBD2 (5 bases). This CDR3 is built from 14 residues. V gave up 8 bases and J gave up 4 bases, with 16 bases separating them. Germline CDR1 is MRHNA and CDR2 is SNTAGT.

A few counts support this clone. The chain is built from TRBV27 and TRBJ2-7; a weak D match, TRBD1 (6 bases). The germline V and J ends were trimmed by 2 bases and 0 bases, with 8 bases remaining between them. The length of the CDR3 is 14 residues. Germline CDR1 reads MNHEY; CDR2 reads SMNVEV (reference sequence). The CDR3 DNA is TGTGCCAGCAGTTTAACACAGGGCTCCTACGAGCAGTACTTC. Translating it yields CASSLTQGSYEQYF.

The chain is built from TRBV14 and TRBJ1-2, with no clear D. V was trimmed by 2 bases and J by 8 bases, leaving 9 bases between them. The CDR3 is made up of 12 amino acids. Germline CDR1 and CDR2: SGHDN and FVKESK. The CDR3 protein is CASSQMREGYTF. Here the CDR3 DNA reads TGTGCCAGCAGCCAAATGCGGGAAGGCTACACCTTC.

A few counts support this clone. The V gene is TRBV5-6, the J gene TRBJ2-7; 7 nucleotides match TRBD2. The CDR3 extends over 16 amino acids. The V gene's germline CDR1 is SGHDT and CDR2 YYEEEE. Germline trimming cut 4 bases from V and 7 bases from J; bases unmatched to any gene: 17. CDR3: CASSHWNSGVLGEQYF. CDR3 nucleotides: TGTGCCAGCAGCCATTGGAACAGCGGGGTACTTGGGGAGCAGTACTTC.

In this sample, this clone turned up a few times. The rearrangement joins TRBV28 to TRBJ1-1; 7 nucleotides line up with TRBD1. Trimming took 6 bases from V and 2 from J; bases not matched to a gene: 9. CDR3 length: 15 amino acids. Germline values: CDR1 MDHEN, CDR2 SYDVKM. The CDR3 sequence: CASSSAGTDNTEAFF. In nucleotides, the CDR3 is TGTGCCAGCAGCTCAGCTGGGACAGACAACACTGAAGCTTTCTTT.

The rearrangement links TRBV19 to TRBJ1-5; no clear D gene. The CDR3 is 15 amino acids. CDR1 LNHDA and CDR2 SQIVND come from the germline V gene (reference sequence). Trimming pared 7 bases from V and 5 bases from J, leaving 18 bases between. CDR3 loop: CASTARGDIDQPQHF. The DNA for the CDR3 is TGTGCCAGTACCGCCCGGGGAGACATAGATCAGCCCCAGCATTTT.

V is TRBV10-3 and J is TRBJ2-1; TRBD1 matches at 10 bases. The V gene end was trimmed by 7 bases and the J gene end by 5 bases; junction bases not matched to a gene: 5. Germline assignment: CDR1 ENHRY and CDR2 SYGVKD. The CDR3 is made up of 14 amino acids. CDR3 loop: CAINRDRGNNEQFF. The DNA for the CDR3 is TGTGCCATCAATCGGGACAGGGGAAACAATGAGCAGTTCTTC.

The V call is TRBV28, the J call TRBJ1-3; D remains ambiguous. The CDR3 loop spans 14 amino acids. V dropped 6 bases and J dropped 7 bases, with 16 bases sitting between them. From germline, CDR1 is MDHEN and CDR2 SYDVKM. The CDR3 loop is CASSPGLYRNTIYF. The CDR3 DNA is TGTGCCAGCAGCCCCGGTCTTTACCGGAACACCATATATTTT. The full variable domain, in which reference TRBV28 and TRBJ1-3 provide the parts outside the CDR3, is DVKVTQSSRYLVKRTGEKVFLECVQDMDHENMFWYRQDPGLGLRLIYFSYDVKMKEKGDIPEGYSVSREKKERFSLILESASTNQTSMYLCASSPGLYRNTIYFGEGSWLTVV.

V and J are TRBV6-1 and TRBJ2-3; D not certain. Germline CDR1 and CDR2: MNHNS and SASEGT. The V end was cut by 8 bases, the J end by 4 bases, with 7 bases between. The CDR3 covers 11 residues. CDR3 nucleotide sequence: TGTGCCAGCTCCCACTCAGATACGCAGTATTTT. Residues: CASSHSDTQYF.

Concerning this clone itself: At one of its ends the junction is not consistent with the germline gene, which may arise from a read error. The CDR3 region has the DNA TGTGCCGGCAGGGCAGGGGAGTCCTCTGGAAACACCATATATTTT. It specifies CAGRAGESSGNTIYF. The rearrangement links TRBV6-4 to TRBJ1-3; weak D call: TRBD1 (6 bases). Germline lookup yields CDR1 MRHNA and CDR2 SNTAGT. The CDR3 is made up of 15 amino acids.

This clone has a single count. V usage is TRBV29-1 and J usage is TRBJ2-7; D unresolved. Germline CDR1 reads SQVTM; CDR2 reads ANQGSEA. This CDR3 region has 12 residues. Trimming shortened V by 3 bases and J by 0 bases, and 6 bases separated the two germline ends. CDR3: CSVEGSSYEQYF. In DNA form, the CDR3 reads TGCAGCGTTGAGGGCAGCTCCTACGAGCAGTACTTC.

This chain uses TRBV9 with TRBJ2-1; 8 nucleotides agree with TRBD2. Unmatched junction bases numbered 4, after V lost 3 bases and J lost 2 bases. Germline-derived CDR1 and CDR2 are SGDLS and YYNGEE. This CDR3 is 15 amino acids long. CDR3 in amino acids: CASSAEAGAYNEQFF. For the CDR3, the DNA is TGTGCCAGCAGCGCAGAAGCGGGAGCCTACAATGAGCAGTTCTTC.